The rows below give T cell receptor beta chains drawn from one sample of a study of T cells after yellow fever vaccination. TCRdb used MiXCR to reprocess the 5' RACE reads, holding one entry per CDR3 protein. The sample has 90,000 to 150,000 distinct CDR3 sequences, about 7.2% seen once. Source: CD4+ T cells sorted from PBMCs, taken around 45 days after the first yellow fever vaccination. All receptors come from a man in his late teens or twenties who received the YFV17D yellow fever vaccine. Both conserved end residues are part of each CDR3. D genes are given only for firm matches.

. TRBV7-3 CASSLGQQNTEAFF
TRBD1 TRBV25-1 CASSDPLWTGGAGEKLFF
TRBD2 TRBV7-2 CASSLAGGPRETQYF
TRBD2 TRBV5-1 CASSGQAGGPIDTQYF
. TRBV20-1 CSASRGTTDTQYF
TRBD1 TRBV20-1 CSARVGQAPGNTIYF
TRBD2 TRBV5-1 CASSSSGLAGGPSRADTQYF
. TRBV7-2 CASTRRADTQYF
TRBD2 TRBV4-3 CASSQDRASGGIRGTDTQYF
TRBD1 TRBV7-2 CASPGGPVNYGYTF
TRBD1 TRBV20-1 CSARWARGPGELFF
TRBD1 TRBV12-3/TRBV12-4 CASSPQGALQPQHF
. TRBV5-1 CASSRNPGTHYNEQFF
. TRBV10-3 CAISASGRQETQYF
. TRBV7-9 CASSLSRGRIQETQYF
TRBD1 TRBV5-5 CASRRTGFEKLFF
TRBD1 TRBV20-1 CSAAPGQGESGTTYRTQYF
TRBD2 TRBV13 CASSTRTSGGASYNEQFF
. TRBV7-2 CASSLVEGIGELFF
. TRBV20-1 CSASGGGTEAFF
. TRBV6-2/TRBV6-3 CASSNPSGTQYF
. TRBV7-9 CASSSHATNEKLFF
. TRBV29-1 CSDYTSPYGYTF
. TRBV7-2 CASSLVWLEYEQYF
TRBD1 TRBV10-3 CAIGQGGETQYF
. TRBV5-1 CASSLGGGGYNEQFF
TRBD2 TRBV2 CASKPLAGGPGNEQFF
. TRBV27 CASSLGYAGELFF
. TRBV29-1 CSDRTPGYEQYF
. TRBV6-2/TRBV6-3 CASSYSTESTDTQYF
. TRBV29-1 CSVALGPWEQYF
TRBD1 TRBV29-1 CSAGQTNTGELFF